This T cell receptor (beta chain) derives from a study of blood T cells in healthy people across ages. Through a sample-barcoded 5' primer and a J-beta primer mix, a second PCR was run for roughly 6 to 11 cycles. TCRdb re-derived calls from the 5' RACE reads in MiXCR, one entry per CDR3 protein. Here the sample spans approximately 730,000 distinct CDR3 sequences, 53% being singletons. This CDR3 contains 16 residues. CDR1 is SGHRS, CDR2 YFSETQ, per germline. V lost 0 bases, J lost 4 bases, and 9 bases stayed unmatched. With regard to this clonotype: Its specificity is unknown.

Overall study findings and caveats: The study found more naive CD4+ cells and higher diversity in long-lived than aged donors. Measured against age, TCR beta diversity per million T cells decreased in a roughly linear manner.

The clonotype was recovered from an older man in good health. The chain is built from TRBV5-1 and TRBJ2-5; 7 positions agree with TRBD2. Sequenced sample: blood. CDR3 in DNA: TGCGCCAGCAGCTTGGAGGTCGGGGGGATAGGAGAGACCCAGTACTTC. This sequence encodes CASSLEVGGIGETQYF.